Listed here are 21 T cell receptor beta chains from one sample, sequenced in a study of shared clonotypes between healthy human individuals. Clones were read by immunoSEQ multiplex PCR, and TCRdb kept only the in-frame ones, dropping some. Among 2 million to 2.5 million clones listed, 80% to 95% were seen once. Sequences were obtained from naive CD4+ T cells from PBMCs. As for subset: CD45RA+ positively selected. The source is a man aged 18 to 30 in good health. Some clones in this sample may be carry-over from other donors' samples.

The chain is built from TRBV28 and TRBJ1-5; D perhaps matches TRBD1 (6 bases). Germline CDR1 is MDHEN and CDR2 is SYDVKM. Trimming took off 3 bases at V and 6 bases at J, with 15 bases between the two ends. The CDR3 sequence is 15 residues long. The CDR3 spells CASSFPGRGVQPQHF. The DNA of the CDR3 is TGTGCCAGCAGTTTCCCGGGCAGGGGCGTTCAGCCCCAGCATTTT.

About this clone itself: Other DNA sequences in the sample encode the same CDR3. The rearrangement uses TRBV7-9 and TRBJ2-1; 9 bases line up with TRBD2. CDR1 is SEHNR and CDR2 is FQNEAQ in the germline V gene (reference sequence). The CDR3 loop spans 15 amino acids. V trimming: 1 base; J trimming: 3 bases; junction bases outside the gene matches: 1. The CDR3 coding sequence is TGTGCCAGCAGCTTAGGACTAGCGGACTACAATGAGCAGTTCTTC. It encodes CASSLGLADYNEQFF.

The V call is TRBV5-1, the J call TRBJ2-1, with D uncertain. V was shortened by 3 bases and J by 10 bases, with 11 bases between the two germline ends. CDR3 size: 12 residues. Germline V gene lookup returns CDR1 SGHRS and CDR2 YFSETQ. The CDR3 DNA follows: TGCGCCAGCAGCTCGACATGGGGAGAGCAGTTCTTC. It translates to CASSSTWGEQFF.

This clone was seen only once. The chain is built from TRBV30 and TRBJ1-2; D might be TRBD1 (6 bases). The CDR3 spans 14 residues. Germline loops: CDR1 GTSNPN, CDR2 SVGIG (reference sequence). Trimming took off 0 bases at V and 4 bases at J, with 12 bases between the two ends. The DNA for the CDR3 is TGTGCCTGGAGTGTCCGGGGGGCGGTCTATGGCTACACCTTC. It yields the protein CAWSVRGAVYGYTF.

The V call is TRBV28, the J call TRBJ1-3; no definite D call. Germline CDR1 is MDHEN and CDR2 is SYDVKM. CDR3 length: 14 residues. V was shortened by 7 bases and J by 1 base, with 11 bases between the two germline ends. Here the CDR3 reads CASISGGSGNTIYF. The CDR3 region has the DNA TGTGCCAGCATCTCGGGCGGATCTGGAAACACCATATATTTT.

With regard to this clone: The same CDR3 arises from other DNA sequences in this sample as well. The chain carries TRBV5-8 and TRBJ2-1; TRBD1 matches at 7 bases. The CDR3 has 15 amino acids. The ends lost 4 bases at V and 0 bases at J; junction bases unmatched: 4. Germline CDR1 SGHTS, CDR2 YDEGEE. CDR3 bases: TGTGCCAGCAGCCTCGGGGACAGCTCCTACAATGAGCAGTTCTTC. Its protein is CASSLGDSSYNEQFF.

The gene calls are TRBV5-4 and TRBJ2-3; 9 bases line up with TRBD2. Germline V lookup: CDR1 SGHNT, CDR2 YYREEE (reference sequence). This CDR3 has 16 amino acids. V shed 2 bases and J 5 bases; nucleotides not matched to a gene: 9. The CDR3 sequence: CASSFGLAGKRDTQYF. In DNA, the CDR3 is TGTGCCAGCAGCTTTGGCCTAGCGGGAAAAAGAGATACGCAGTATTTT.

The chain couples TRBV14 to TRBJ2-1, with 9 bases matching TRBD2. The CDR3 extends over 19 amino acids. Trimming removed 0 bases from V and 2 bases from J; junction bases left unmatched: 11. The germline gives CDR1 SGHDN, CDR2 FVKESK. CDR3 coding DNA: TGTGCCAGCAGCCAAGATAATAGTGCGACTAGCGGACCCTACAATGAGCAGTTCTTC. This gives the protein CASSQDNSATSGPYNEQFF.

The J gene is TRBJ2-3, the V gene TRBV10-3, with D tentatively TRBD1 (6 bases). This CDR3 region has 13 residues. In germline, CDR1 is ENHRY, CDR2 SYGVKD. The V end lost 10 bases, the J end lost 5 bases, and 16 bases lay between the germline ends. The CDR3 sequence is CASKVGAVDTQYF. The CDR3 DNA follows: TGTGCCAGTAAGGTGGGGGCTGTAGATACGCAGTATTTT.

This clone was seen a single time. The chain employs TRBV29-1 and TRBJ2-5; D remains ambiguous. CDR1 and CDR2 from the germline V gene are SQVTM and ANQGSEA. The CDR3 runs 10 residues. V lost 4 bases, J lost 7 bases, and 7 bases lay in between. As DNA, the CDR3 is TGCAGCGTTGCCGCCCGGACCCAGTACTTC. Its translation: CSVAARTQYF.

The chain is built from TRBV5-1 and TRBJ2-3; 10 positions match TRBD1. Trimming at V came to 4 bases and at J to 5 bases, leaving 7 bases not matched to a gene. This CDR3 has 15 amino acids. CDR1 and CDR2 (germline): SGHRS, YFSETQ. Here the CDR3 DNA reads TGCGCCAGCAGCGATGGGACAGGGGAAGGAGATACGCAGTATTTT. Protein sequence: CASSDGTGEGDTQYF.

The chain is built from TRBV5-1 and TRBJ2-5, with 8 positions matching TRBD1. Losses at the gene ends were 2 bases for V and 3 bases for J; bases not matched to a gene: 3. Germline CDR1 and CDR2: SGHRS and YFSETQ. This CDR3 comprises 14 residues. The CDR3 spells CASSFTGGKETQYF. The CDR3 nucleotides are TGCGCCAGCAGCTTCACAGGGGGGAAAGAGACCCAGTACTTC.

To note about this clone: One end of the junction is discordant with germline, which a read error may explain. This chain uses TRBV6-5 with TRBJ2-7; 7 bases agree with TRBD2. CDR3 length: 12 amino acids. CDR1 MNHEY and CDR2 SVGAGI come from the germline V gene. CDR3 region: CATRGGLGLLGF. The CDR3, as DNA: TGTGCCACCCGCGGGGGATTAGGGCTGCTGGGCTTC.

Concerning this clone: This sample also contains other DNA sequences that code for the same CDR3. The V gene is TRBV5-1, the J gene TRBJ2-3; TRBD2 matches at 10 bases. V was clipped by 2 bases and J by 6 bases; unmatched bases: 3. Germline CDR1 is SGHRS and CDR2 is YFSETQ. This CDR3 region has 14 residues. The CDR3 DNA sequence: TGCGCCAGCAGCTTAGCGGGAGGGGCGGATACGCAGTATTTT. Translated: CASSLAGGADTQYF.

V is TRBV28 and J is TRBJ1-2; 7 bases match TRBD1. The junction had 16 bases not matched to a gene; V was cut back by 5 bases and J by 4 bases. CDR3 length equals 17 residues. Germline V gives CDR1 MDHEN, CDR2 SYDVKM. CDR3 region: CASSARTYNRGGYGYTF. CDR3 DNA: TGTGCCAGCAGTGCTCGAACTTACAACAGGGGCGGCTATGGCTACACCTTC.

The chain is built from TRBV10-3 and TRBJ1-2; tentative D call: TRBD1 (5 bases). CDR1 is ENHRY, CDR2 SYGVKD, per germline. The CDR3 consists of 14 residues. V lost 2 bases, J lost 2 bases, and 9 bases lay in between. The CDR3 protein is CAISESPGNYGYTF. For the CDR3, the DNA is TGTGCCATCAGTGAGAGTCCAGGGAACTATGGCTACACCTTC.

This chain links TRBV7-8 with TRBJ2-1; TRBD1 might be the D (5 bases). V lost 5 bases and J 4 bases, leaving 12 bases between the germline ends. CDR1 and CDR2 from the germline V gene are SGHVS and FQNEAQ. The CDR3 covers 14 residues. CDR3 sequence reads: CASSTSRDYNEQFF. CDR3 in DNA: TGTGCCAGCAGCACCTCCAGGGATTACAATGAGCAGTTCTTC.

The chain joins TRBV19 to TRBJ2-5; 7 positions match TRBD2. J lost 5 bases, V lost 0 bases, and 15 bases had no gene match. This CDR3 spans 18 amino acids. Germline CDR1 is LNHDA and CDR2 is SQIVND (reference sequence). CDR3 region: CASSIDALGVAGGETQYF. CDR3 coding DNA: TGTGCCAGTAGTATAGATGCCCTAGGGGTAGCGGGTGGGGAGACCCAGTACTTC.

The sample holds one count of this clone. The CDR3, as DNA: TGCGCCAGCAGGCGGGAGTCCTACGAGCAGTACTTC. Residues: CASRRESYEQYF. The chain recombines TRBV5-1 with TRBJ2-7; 7 positions match TRBD2. Per the germline V gene, CDR1 is SGHRS and CDR2 is YFSETQ. This CDR3 has 12 amino acids. V shed 5 bases, J shed 1 base, and the junction held 0 bases outside the gene matches.

The chain is built from TRBV29-1 and TRBJ2-3, with no clear D. The CDR3 is made up of 14 amino acids. Germline V gene data show CDR1 as SQVTM and CDR2 as ANQGSEA. Trimming pared 7 bases from V and 0 bases from J, leaving 14 bases between. The CDR3 reads CSGWVDLSTDTQYF. The CDR3 bases are TGCAGCGGGTGGGTGGACCTTAGCACAGATACGCAGTATTTT.

This chain links TRBV19 with TRBJ1-2, with TRBD1 as a possible D gene (5 bases). CDR1 is LNHDA, CDR2 SQIVND, per germline (reference sequence). This CDR3 spans 15 amino acids. Trimming took 3 bases from V and 6 from J, leaving 17 bases between them. The CDR3 region is CASSIAGQGVNGYTF. The CDR3 nucleotides are TGTGCCAGTAGTATTGCCGGCCAGGGAGTCAATGGCTACACCTTC.